These T cell receptor beta chains were read from a single sample in a study of blood T cell repertoires in COVID-19. TCRdb's copy holds only in-frame clones and misses some; the assay was immunoSEQ multiplex PCR. Of about 160,000 clones listed, about 83% were seen once; the top ten hold roughly 13%. Material for sequencing was peripheral blood. The receptors come from a woman older than 75 with acute or convalescent COVID-19. Both conserved end residues are part of each CDR3. D genes are given only for firm matches. Part of the rows lack a size; the others show once, few, many or a class for expanded clones.

d_call	v_call	j_call	clone_size	cdr3_aa	cdr3_nt
NA	TRBV28	TRBJ2-5	NA	CASSFWRFQETQYF	TGTGCCAGCAGTTTCTGGCGGTTCCAAGAGACCCAGTACTTC
TRBD1	TRBV6-5	TRBJ2-1	NA	CASGDRGRQFF	TGTGCCAGCGGGGACAGGGGAAGGCAGTTCTTC
TRBD1	TRBV19	TRBJ1-1	NA	CAPTGESTEAFF	TGTGCCCCTACAGGGGAGAGCACTGAAGCTTTCTTT
NA	TRBV5-1	TRBJ1-3	NA	CASNQGSGNTIYF	TGCGCCAGCAACCAGGGCTCTGGAAACACCATATATTTT
NA	TRBV28	TRBJ1-1	few	CASSPPGYTEAFF	TGTGCCAGCAGCCCCCCAGGGTACACTGAAGCTTTCTTT
NA	TRBV30	TRBJ1-4	few	CAWSVGRGATNEKLFF	TGTGCCTGGAGTGTAGGCAGGGGAGCTACTAATGAAAAACTGTTTTTT
NA	TRBV5-1	TRBJ1-4	NA	CASSFSGEKLFF	TGCGCCAGCAGCTTCAGTGGTGAAAAACTGTTTTTT
TRBD1	TRBV28	TRBJ2-7	NA	CASSSSGTGRYEQYF	TGTGCCAGCAGTTCCTCCGGGACAGGACGGTACGAGCAGTACTTC
TRBD1	TRBV7-2	TRBJ1-2	NA	CASSPSQGAGGYTF	TGTGCCAGCAGCCCATCACAGGGGGCGGGTGGCTACACCTTC
NA	TRBV6-6	TRBJ1-5	once	CASSPNRDQPQHF	TGTGCCAGCAGCCCGAACAGGGATCAGCCCCAGCATTTT
NA	TRBV11-2	TRBJ1-4	NA	CASSLDHLGGNEKLFF	TGTGCCAGCAGCTTAGACCACTTGGGGGGGAATGAAAAACTGTTTTTT
NA	TRBV7-9	TRBJ1-3	NA	CASSLGQGLSGNTIYF	TGTGCCAGCAGCTTAGGCCAGGGACTATCTGGAAACACCATATATTTT
TRBD1	TRBV7-9	TRBJ1-2	NA	CASSPGTGGQADYGYTF	TGTGCCAGCAGCCCAGGAACGGGCGGACAGGCGGACTATGGCTACACCTTC